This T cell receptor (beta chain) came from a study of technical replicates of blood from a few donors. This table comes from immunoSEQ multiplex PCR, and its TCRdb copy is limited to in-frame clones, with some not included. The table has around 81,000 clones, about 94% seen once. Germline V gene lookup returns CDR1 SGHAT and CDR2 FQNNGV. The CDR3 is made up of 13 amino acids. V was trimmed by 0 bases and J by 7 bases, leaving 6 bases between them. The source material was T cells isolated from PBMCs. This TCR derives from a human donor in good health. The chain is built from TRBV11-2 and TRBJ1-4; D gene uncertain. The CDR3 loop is CASSLDLREKLFF. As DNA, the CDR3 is TGTGCCAGCAGCTTAGATCTGCGTGAAAAACTGTTTTTT.